This section outlines one TCR beta chain sequence together with its context. Antigen unknown. This sample is part of a study of T cells in localized non-small cell lung cancer. The CDR3 loop spans 15 amino acids. Trimming removed 1 base from V and 5 bases from J, with 12 bases in between. The V gene's germline CDR1 is LNHNV and CDR2 YYDKDF (reference sequence). Notes on the study in general: Clonality peaked in uninvolved adjacent lung rather than tumor. For the top 100 tumor clones, a median roughly 56 also appeared in adjacent lung.

Using immunoSEQ multiplex PCR, the repertoire was profiled, and TCRdb retains in-frame clones only, with some absent. The sample includes 20,000 to 25,000 clones, around 85% of them seen just once. Specimen: peripheral blood, collected before any cancer treatment. This chain connects TRBV15 to TRBJ2-1; D perhaps matches TRBD2 (6 bases). This receptor was obtained from a man aged 35 to 69 with stage I lung adenocarcinoma. The CDR3 bases are TGTGCCACCAGCAGAGGCGAACTAGCCGACAATGAGCAGTTCTTC. This encodes CATSRGELADNEQFF.